This section outlines one T cell receptor beta chain sequence together with its context. Its antigen is unidentified. Treatment of the sample: over 15 received Ad26.COV2.S at low or high dose, single or two shots; several received placebo; per-sample allocation not given. Sampling was done on day 63 after the first vaccine or placebo injection. Boston provided a donor who was an adult aged 18-55 years. The sample comes from a study of Ad26.COV2.S vaccination and SARS-CoV-2 variants. Study in general: Donor allocation was to the COV1001 Ad26.COV2.S trial arm. The study, taken as a whole, reports: Reportedly, spike-specific CD8+ and CD4+ T cell responses achieved substantial breadth once vaccination had taken place.

Generated by immunoSEQ multiplex PCR, the TCRdb table keeps only in-frame clones and is missing some. The data contain about 350,000 clones, about 88% of them singletons. The specimen was peripheral blood, collected in a trial of Ad26.COV2.S vaccine versus placebo. This TCR was recovered from a person between 18 and 60 years old who received the Ad26.COV2.S COVID-19 vaccine or a placebo.

CDR3 nucleotides: TGCGCCAGCAGCCCCCTGACGGATGAAAAACTGTTTTTT. Translation gives CASSPLTDEKLFF. The rearrangement links TRBV4-1 to TRBJ1-4; the D is unclear. The CDR3 totals 13 residues. Per the germline V gene, CDR1 is MGHRA and CDR2 is YSYEKL. V gave up 4 bases and J gave up 6 bases, with 9 bases separating them.